A single sample is the source of the 25 T cell receptor beta chains below, sequenced in a study of CD8+ T cells in alopecia areata. Treatment reported: oral pan-JAK inhibitor, 5-10 mg twice daily. Extracted from the samples, RNA was reverse transcribed into cDNA to serve as the sequencing template. Assay used: immunoSEQ multiplex PCR; TCRdb lists only in-frame clones, some missing. The sample carries 120,000 to 150,000 clones, roughly 86% recorded once. The sample was CD8+ T cells sorted from blood, taken at week 4, from a patient treated with tofacitinib. The source is a human donor with alopecia areata.

The V gene is TRBV7-2, the J gene TRBJ2-6; D is undetermined. Trimming pared 2 bases from V and 0 bases from J, leaving 2 bases between. CDR3 size: 14 residues. Germline V gene lookup returns CDR1 SGHTA and CDR2 FQGNSA. CDR3 bases: TGTGCCAGCAGCTTATCCTCTGGGGCCAACGTCCTGACTTTC. Encoded protein: CASSLSSGANVLTF.

This clone was seen only once. This rearrangement joins TRBV6-6 to TRBJ2-7, with D tentatively TRBD1 (6 bases). The CDR3 totals 15 residues. The germline V gene encodes CDR1 MNHNY and CDR2 SVGAGI (reference sequence). V was cut by 2 bases and J by 5 bases, with 16 bases left in between. The CDR3 nucleotides read TGTGCCAGCAGTTACAATAACAGGGTTCGGGACGAGCAGTACTTC. Translation gives CASSYNNRVRDEQYF.

This clone has a single count. This CDR3 reads CASSYRGVSYEQYF. In DNA, the CDR3 is TGTGCCAGCAGTTACCGAGGGGTCTCCTACGAGCAGTACTTC. The chain is built from TRBV28 and TRBJ2-7; TRBD1 or TRBD2 may be the D gene (5 bases each). There are 14 residues in the CDR3. Per the germline V gene, CDR1 is MDHEN and CDR2 is SYDVKM. V dropped 4 bases and J dropped 0 bases, with 10 bases sitting between them.

The chain carries TRBV4-2 and TRBJ2-7, with D perhaps matching TRBD1 or TRBD2 (5 bases each). Trimming shortened V by 1 base and J by 2 bases, and 21 bases separated the two germline ends. CDR1 and CDR2 (germline): LGHNA, YNFKEQ. CDR3 size: 18 residues. This chain's CDR3 is CASSQVPPGAGITYEQYF. CDR3 in DNA: TGTGCCAGCAGCCAAGTTCCCCCTGGGGCGGGCATAACCTACGAGCAGTACTTC.

This clone was observed once. V gene TRBV7-8 combines with J gene TRBJ2-7; possibly TRBD1 for D (6 bases). Germline V CDR1 and CDR2: SGHVS, FQNEAQ. The CDR3 runs to 15 residues. Trimming left V 4 bases short and J 1 base short, with 14 bases between. The CDR3 here is CASSSRQAASYEQYF. CDR3 in DNA: TGTGCCAGCAGCTCCCGACAGGCAGCATCCTACGAGCAGTACTTC.

Regarding this clone: Other DNA sequences of this sample code for an identical CDR3. The CDR3 loop is CASSQVISDSNTEAFF. The CDR3 coding sequence is TGCGCCAGCAGCCAAGTCATCTCAGATTCGAACACTGAAGCTTTCTTT. The chain joins TRBV4-1 to TRBJ1-1, with no clear D. Germline V lookup: CDR1 MGHRA, CDR2 YSYEKL. Trimming shortened V by 1 base and J by 1 base, and 13 bases separated the two germline ends. This CDR3 has 16 residues.

V usage is TRBV14 and J usage is TRBJ2-7; no reliable D call. V was trimmed by 3 bases and J by 1 base, leaving 13 bases between them. This CDR3 has 15 amino acids. The V gene's germline CDR1 is SGHDN and CDR2 FVKESK. CDR3 coding DNA: TGTGCCAGCAGCCATGTCAGAGCAGCTTCCTACGAGCAGTACTTC. This encodes CASSHVRAASYEQYF.

The chain couples TRBV9 to TRBJ2-2; 10 bases match TRBD1. The V gene end was trimmed by 3 bases and the J gene end by 5 bases; junction bases not matched to a gene: 7. The germline V gene has CDR1 SGDLS and CDR2 YYNGEE. The CDR3 is 16 residues long. CDR3 nucleotides: TGTGCCAGCAGCGAGACAGGGGGCGCCCAGACCGGGGAGCTGTTTTTT. Amino acid sequence: CASSETGGAQTGELFF.

The count of this clone is one. The chain combines TRBV2 with TRBJ2-1; no clear D gene. Germline V gene lookup returns CDR1 SNHLY and CDR2 FYNNEI. The CDR3 covers 11 residues. Trimming shortened V by 8 bases and J by 7 bases, and 9 bases separated the two germline ends. CDR3 sequence reads: CASAQINEQFF. The CDR3 bases are TGTGCCAGCGCCCAGATAAATGAGCAGTTCTTC.

This chain joins TRBV11-2 and TRBJ2-5; the D gene could be TRBD1 or TRBD2 (5 bases each). V was trimmed by 6 bases and J by 5 bases, leaving 28 bases between them. Germline V gene data show CDR1 as SGHAT and CDR2 as FQNNGV. The CDR3 is 18 amino acids. In nucleotides, the CDR3 is TGTGCCAGCAGTTATCACATCACGGGGCAGTTGGTGAGGGAGACCCAGTACTTC. It is translated as CASSYHITGQLVRETQYF.

The V call is TRBV7-9, the J call TRBJ2-1; no firm D call. V gave up 7 bases and J gave up 9 bases, with 13 bases separating them. The CDR3 spans 12 residues. In germline, CDR1 is SEHNR, CDR2 FQNEAQ (reference sequence). In DNA, the CDR3 is TGTGCCAGCACCCCGAACGGCCTTGAGCAGTTCTTC. Encoded protein: CASTPNGLEQFF. Filled out from reference TRBV7-9 and TRBJ2-1, the complete variable domain reads DTGVSQNPRHKITKRGQNVTFRCDPISEHNRLYWYRQTLGQGPEFLTYFQNEAQLEKSRLLSDRFSAERPKGSFSTLEIQRTEQGDSAMYLCASTPNGLEQFFGPGTRLTVL.

The genes are TRBV6-5 and TRBJ2-7; TRBD2 matches at 11 bases. CDR3 size: 15 residues. V was clipped by 6 bases and J by 7 bases; unmatched bases: 11. CDR1 MNHEY and CDR2 SVGAGI come from the germline V gene. The CDR3 bases are TGTGCCAGCAGCCTCGGGACTAGCGGCCTCGGAGAGCAGTACTTC. This sequence encodes CASSLGTSGLGEQYF.

V gene TRBV27 combines with J gene TRBJ2-3; D remains ambiguous. The germline CDR1 and CDR2 sequences are MNHEY and SMNVEV (reference sequence). The CDR3 runs 13 residues. Trimming took 4 bases from V and 2 from J, leaving 7 bases between them. CDR3 region: CASSSQATDTQYF. The CDR3 DNA follows: TGTGCCAGCAGTTCTCAGGCCACAGATACGCAGTATTTT.

The chain links TRBV7-8 to TRBJ2-3; 10 bases are a match to TRBD2. V gave up 2 bases and J gave up 1 base; unmatched junction bases: 9. The germline CDR1 and CDR2 sequences are SGHVS and FQNEAQ. This CDR3 spans 18 amino acids. The CDR3 loop reads CASSLIPSTSGGTDTQYF. The CDR3 DNA reads TGTGCCAGCAGCTTAATCCCGAGTACTAGCGGGGGCACAGATACGCAGTATTTT.

The chain carries TRBV27 and TRBJ2-2; D unresolved. The germline V gene encodes CDR1 MNHEY and CDR2 SMNVEV (reference sequence). Deletions cut 0 bases from V and 0 bases from J, with 11 bases between. This CDR3 contains 17 residues. This CDR3 is CASSLSTGWTNTGELFF. The DNA of the CDR3 is TGTGCCAGCAGTTTATCGACTGGATGGACGAACACCGGGGAGCTGTTTTTT.

The chain employs TRBV4-1 and TRBJ2-7; unclear D gene. The germline V gene has CDR1 MGHRA and CDR2 YSYEKL. The CDR3 extends over 13 amino acids. Trimming removed 2 bases from V and 7 bases from J, with 12 bases in between. Written as DNA, the CDR3 is TGCGCCAGCAGCCAACTAACTTTCGGTGAGCAGTACTTC. Its translation: CASSQLTFGEQYF.

As to this clone: At the DNA level, this CDR3 is encoded by other sequences in the same sample as well. The chain is built from TRBV2 and TRBJ2-2; D not resolved. V was shortened by 4 bases and J by 5 bases, with 5 bases between the two germline ends. Germline V gene data show CDR1 as SNHLY and CDR2 as FYNNEI. This CDR3 has 12 residues. CDR3 DNA sequence: TGTGCCAGCAGTGGGGGTACCGGGGAGCTGTTTTTT. It translates to CASSGGTGELFF.

The chain uses TRBV29-1 and TRBJ1-1, with D uncertain. CDR3 length: 13 residues. V lost 4 bases, J lost 0 bases, and 9 bases lay in between. CDR1 and CDR2 (germline): SQVTM, ANQGSEA. CDR3 coding DNA: TGCAGCGTTGTCTACTCCTTGAACACTGAAGCTTTCTTT. This translates into CSVVYSLNTEAFF.

The chain has TRBV5-6 and TRBJ2-4; 8 bases line up with TRBD1. The CDR3 is 14 amino acids. CDR1 is SGHDT and CDR2 is YYEEEE in the germline V gene. The trim removed 7 bases at V and 8 bases at J, leaving 11 bases unmatched. The DNA for the CDR3 is TGTGCCAGCGAGGCTGGACAGGGTTACGACATTCAGTACTTC. It yields the protein CASEAGQGYDIQYF.

The V gene is TRBV9, the J gene TRBJ2-2; 8 bases line up with TRBD1. CDR1 is SGDLS and CDR2 is YYNGEE in the germline V gene. The CDR3 sequence is 15 residues long. After removal of 3 bases from V and 6 bases from J, the junction contained 7 bases not matched to a gene. The CDR3 nucleotides read TGTGCCAGCAGCGGCGGCAGGGGGCGGTCCGGGGAGCTGTTTTTT. Protein: CASSGGRGRSGELFF. Drawing the rest from reference TRBV9 and TRBJ2-2, the complete variable domain is DSGVTQTPKHLITATGQRVTLRCSPRSGDLSVYWYQQSLDQGLQFLIQYYNGEERAKGNILERFSAQQFPDLHSELNLSSLELGDSALYFCASSGGRGRSGELFFGEGSRLTVL.

This chain connects TRBV6-5 to TRBJ2-3; D is unresolved. This CDR3 is built from 13 residues. V shed 2 bases and J shed 3 bases, with 6 bases lying between them. The V gene's germline CDR1 is MNHEY and CDR2 SVGAGI. This CDR3 reads CASSYGVTDTQYF. The DNA of the CDR3 is TGTGCCAGCAGTTACGGGGTAACAGATACGCAGTATTTT.

This chain links TRBV7-8 with TRBJ2-7; D not certain. The length of the CDR3 is 12 residues. The V end was cut by 4 bases, the J end by 5 bases, with 9 bases between. The V gene's germline CDR1 is SGHVS and CDR2 FQNEAQ. The CDR3 here is CASSSATHEQYF. CDR3 nucleotides: TGTGCCAGCAGCTCCGCCACCCACGAGCAGTACTTC.

This chain joins TRBV10-1 and TRBJ2-1; 11 bases align to TRBD1. Germline V gene lookup returns CDR1 WNHNN and CDR2 SYGVQD (reference sequence). V shed 4 bases and J 7 bases; nucleotides not matched to a gene: 6. This CDR3 is 15 amino acids long. The CDR3 reads CASSVRGQGANEQFF. The CDR3 DNA follows: TGCGCCAGCAGTGTCCGAGGACAGGGGGCAAATGAGCAGTTCTTC.

The rearrangement uses TRBV29-1 and TRBJ2-7, with TRBD1 identical over 7 bases. Unmatched junction bases numbered 9, after V lost 4 bases and J lost 6 bases. Germline V gives CDR1 SQVTM, CDR2 ANQGSEA. This CDR3 contains 13 residues. The CDR3 loop is CSVVPDRESEQYF. The CDR3 bases are TGCAGCGTTGTCCCTGACAGGGAATCCGAGCAGTACTTC.

The chain joins TRBV27 to TRBJ2-3, with unresolved D. Germline assignment: CDR1 MNHEY and CDR2 SMNVEV (reference sequence). V lost 3 bases and J lost 6, with 16 bases in between. The CDR3 spans 15 residues. CDR3 in amino acids: CASSFVPGEGDTQYF. DNA of the CDR3: TGTGCCAGCAGTTTCGTCCCCGGTGAAGGTGATACGCAGTATTTT.